This T cell receptor (beta chain) was captured in a study of human T cells and chemical hapten exposure. Turning to the study itself: Patients, mostly women, had alopecia areata, alopecia totalis or alopecia universalis.

On this clonotype: The target antigen is unknown.

The time point was: patch test 2, 6 weeks after DPC sensitization. This sample's treatment: therapeutic diphenylcyclopropenone sensitization with weekly scalp DPC. Donors, patients with alopecia ranging from 18 to 70 years old and judged suitable for DPC, provided samples. Broader study findings: High-frequency TCRs, those above 1 in 1000, stayed the same after DPC sensitization. Expanded TCRs made up significantly more big CDR3 similarity clusters than controls did.

TCRdb recomputed calls from the RACE reads with MiXCR, one row per CDR3 protein. The profile shows some 350,000 distinct CDR3 sequences, about 6% of them singletons. The CDR3 has 13 amino acids. Per the germline V gene, CDR1 is SGHRS and CDR2 is YFSETQ. V was cut by 4 bases and J by 3 bases, with 11 bases left in between. This TCR came from a woman aged 18 to 35 with alopecia areata. Some clones in this sample may be carry-over from other donors' samples. Sequenced material: whole blood, taken in connection with sensitization to the hapten diphenylcyclopropenone (DPC). This chain connects TRBV5-1 to TRBJ2-7, with D maybe TRBD1 (6 bases). This CDR3 reads CASSTDSDYEQYF. The CDR3 bases are TGCGCCAGCAGCACGGACAGTGACTACGAGCAGTACTTC. Complete variable domain (other parts from reference TRBV5-1 and TRBJ2-7): KAGVTQTPRYLIKTRGQQVTLSCSPISGHRSVSWYQQTPGQGLQFLFEYFSETQRNKGNFPGRFSGRQFSNSRSEMNVSTLELGDSALYLCASSTDSDYEQYFGPGTRLTVT.